This record covers a single TCR beta chain. The count of this clone is one. Its target antigen remains unknown. One base away there is no much larger clone; base qualities are not given. TCR CDR3 regions were amplified from genomic DNA by multiplex PCR using the deep immunoSEQ assay. Extracted genomic DNA from each cell subset was distributed evenly across all wells of several immunoSEQ 96-well plates, and each plate was treated as a replicate. For sorted subsets, 150 to 200 ng genomic DNA, equal to 30,000 or so T cell genomes, was loaded into each replicate PCR. The purified libraries were quantified using a Qubit 3.0 fluorometer, sized with a Bioanalyzer 2100, and then quantified again using the KAPA Library Quantification kit. Every immunoSEQ 96-well plate was sequenced on a separate single-read 150-cycle Illumina NextSeq 550 flow cell. As for how the authors treated the data: The immunoSEQ output contained only junctional sequences without quality scores, so filtering could not match that applied to full-length reads. To assign V/J genes and CDR3, sequences were annotated using PyIR, a Python wrapper for IgBLAST v1.9, with IMGT germline references. Reads were filtered out if the reads had weak V/J assignments (E-value above 1e-6), no CDR3, stop codons, out-of-frame junctions, or ambiguous translated residues. A V3J clonotype was defined by an identical inferred V gene, J gene, and CDR3 amino acid sequence. To compute the percentage overlap between repertoires, the number of shared unique clonotypes was divided by the size of the smaller repertoire. Repertoire richness was assessed with RTK rarefaction, the Chao1 estimator, and Recon v2.1 estimates of unobserved clonotypes. For all TCRbeta clonotypes obtained by the gDNA method from several donors, generation probabilities were computed with OLGA. Drawn from immuneACCESS, this table holds only the in-frame rearrangements with V and J called that TCRdb kept. Clones are partly lost; checked studies trace under half to an unresolved V gene and leave the rest unexplained. The V and J calls and the clone size are those of that table, but D and trimming were determined from the DNA. The sample yields 1 million to 1.3 million clones; around three quarters were counted once. The top ten clonotypes cover roughly 0.61% of the sample.

This sample is part of a study of shared clonotypes between healthy human individuals (dated by TCRdb to 2018 to 2021). Regarding the complete study: A couple of women and a few men aged 18 to 49 years were included in the cohort. For each donor, three plates each were used for CD4 naive and CD4 memory, two plates were used for CD8 naive, and one plate was used for CD8 memory. To estimate repertoire size and how much clonotypes are shared between individuals, the study performed deep sequencing of blood TCR repertoires from 4 to 6 healthy adults. Different laboratories and diverse techniques were used to prepare libraries and sequence TCR repertoires, to increase sequencing depth and limit assay-specific biases. Leukapheresis yielded between about 0.85 and 10 billion PBMCs per donor. General findings and caveats noted by the study authors: Only blood was sampled, and tissue TCR repertoires likely differ from those in blood. The small number of donors limited the genetic and exposure-history diversity represented. Compared with non-shared clonotypes, clonotypes shared by all four sorted-subset donors had higher generation probabilities. Rarefaction of sorted-subset datasets indicated incomplete sequencing despite the large sequencing depth. Pairwise subsampling led to the expectation that sequencing depth would affect the degree of clonotype sharing among donors. Naive subsets generally had larger estimated clonotype richness than memory subsets. About 4.5% of naive CD4, approximately 3.7% of naive CD8, 2.3% of memory CD4, and about 0.4% of memory CD8 clonotypes were shared across a few donors.

The donors were healthy, HIV-negative adults with no recently reported acute infections or vaccinations. Only Caucasian adults living in Nashville, Tennessee, USA were represented among the donors. Magnetic negative selection was used to enrich CD4+ T cells, after which naive cells were positively selected on CD45RA and the negative fraction became the memory subset. After blood collection by leukapheresis, PBMCs were isolated using Ficoll-Histopaque density gradient centrifugation and then cryopreserved in the vapor phase of liquid nitrogen. Analytical flow cytometry was used to check the purity and quantity of every magnetically sorted T cell population. Each sorted fraction had its genomic DNA isolated and then quantified by UV absorbance on a Nanodrop 2000c. This clonotype originated in a man aged 18 to 35 in good health. Some clones in this sample may be carry-over from other donors' samples. The sample taken for sequencing was memory CD4+ T cells from PBMCs. In light of the paper, this sample's cell subset or site label describes: CD45RA-negative fraction.

CDR3 sequence: CASSAGAQDTQYF. The sequenced DNA: TGTGCCAGTAGTGCGGGAGCGCAAGATACGCAGTATTTT. The V gene is TRBV19 and the J gene is TRBJ2-3; 7 central nucleotides agree with TRBD2. Germline trimming amounts to 5 bases on V and 5 bases on J, with 4 as the count of junction bases outside the gene matches. From cysteine to phenylalanine, the CDR3 is 13 amino acids long. Of all the DNA, just the CDR3 is kept, 39 bases in frame from base 1. The germline V gene (reference sequence) specifies LNHDA as CDR1 and SQIVND as CDR2. The full variable domain, completed from the reference TRBV19 and TRBJ2-3 proteins outside the CDR3, reads DGGITQSPKYLFRKEGQNVTLSCEQNLNHDAMYWYRQDPGQGLRLIYYSQIVNDFQKGDIAEGYSVSREKKESFPLTVTSAQKNPTAFYLCASSAGAQDTQYFGPGTRLTVL.